Included here is one T cell receptor beta chain sequence, with context. The antigen remains unidentified. Genomic DNA per cell subset filled all wells of several immunoSEQ plates. Sequenced by immunoSEQ multiplex PCR; TCRdb stores in-frame clones only, minus some. The top ten hold about 0.52% of the sample, which has about 1.1 million clones, about four fifths seen once. CDR3 length equals 12 residues. Trimming pared 5 bases from V and 6 bases from J, leaving 9 bases between. Looked up from germline, CDR1 is SGHAT and CDR2 is FQNNGV. The data stem from a study of shared clonotypes between healthy human individuals. In the study overall: Aged between 18 and 49, the donors were two women and three men.

General study points: The donor pool, a small one, limited the genetic and exposure-history diversity represented.

The TCR comes from a man younger than 35 in good health. Some clones in this sample may be carry-over from other donors' samples. Source material: memory CD4+ T cells from PBMCs. Subset described: CD45RA-negative fraction. The chain has TRBV11-2 and TRBJ2-3, with D unresolved. The CDR3 region is CASSPPRDTQYF. CDR3 DNA: TGTGCCAGCAGCCCCCCGAGGGATACGCAGTATTTT.